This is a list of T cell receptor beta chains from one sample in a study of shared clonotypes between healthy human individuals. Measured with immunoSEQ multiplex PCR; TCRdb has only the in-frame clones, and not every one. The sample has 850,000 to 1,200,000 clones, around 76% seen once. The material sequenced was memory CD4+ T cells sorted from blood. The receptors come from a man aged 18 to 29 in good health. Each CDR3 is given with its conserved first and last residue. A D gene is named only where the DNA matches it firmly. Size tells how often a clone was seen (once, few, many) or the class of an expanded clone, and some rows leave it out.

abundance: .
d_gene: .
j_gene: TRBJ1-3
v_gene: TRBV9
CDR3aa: CASSVEVGTVGNTIYF
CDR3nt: TGTGCCAGCAGCGTAGAGGTAGGGACCGTTGGAAACACCATATATTTT

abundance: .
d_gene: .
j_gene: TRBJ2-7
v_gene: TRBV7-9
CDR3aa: CASSHVGPEQYF
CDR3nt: TGTGCCAGCAGCCACGTCGGCCCCGAGCAGTACTTC

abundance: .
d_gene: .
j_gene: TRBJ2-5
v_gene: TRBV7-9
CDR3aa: CASSLRLANQETQYF
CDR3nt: TGTGCCAGCAGCTTACGGCTAGCGAATCAAGAGACCCAGTACTTC

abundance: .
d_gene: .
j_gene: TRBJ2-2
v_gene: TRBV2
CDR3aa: CASSGGPNTGELFF
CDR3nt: TGTGCCAGCAGTGGTGGTCCGAACACCGGGGAGCTGTTTTTT

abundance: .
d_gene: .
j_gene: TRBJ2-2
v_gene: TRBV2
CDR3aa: CASSGIVYTGELFF
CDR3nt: TGTGCCAGCAGTGGAATTGTGTACACCGGGGAGCTGTTTTTT

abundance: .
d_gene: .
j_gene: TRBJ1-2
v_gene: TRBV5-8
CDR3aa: CASSLARGYTF
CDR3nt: TGTGCCAGCAGCTTAGCACGTGGCTACACCTTC

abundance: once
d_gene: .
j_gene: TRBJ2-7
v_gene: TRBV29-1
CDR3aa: CSGGDYYEQYF
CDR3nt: TGCAGCGGCGGAGATTACTACGAGCAGTACTTC

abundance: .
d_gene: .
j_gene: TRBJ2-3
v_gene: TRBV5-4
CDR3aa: CASSLVPGNTQYF
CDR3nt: TGTGCCAGCAGCTTGGTGCCGGGGAATACGCAGTATTTT

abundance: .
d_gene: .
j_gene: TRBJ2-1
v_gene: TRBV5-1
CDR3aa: CASSFGSNEQFF
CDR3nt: TGCGCCAGCAGCTTCGGGTCCAATGAGCAGTTCTTC

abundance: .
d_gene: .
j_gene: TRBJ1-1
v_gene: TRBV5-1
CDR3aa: CASSLERPWSGEAFF
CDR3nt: TGCGCCAGCAGCTTGGAGCGACCTTGGAGTGGTGAAGCTTTCTTT

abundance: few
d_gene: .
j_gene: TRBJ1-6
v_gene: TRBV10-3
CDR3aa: CAISEGRNNSPLHF
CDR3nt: TGTGCCATCAGTGAGGGACGGAATAATTCACCCCTCCACTTT

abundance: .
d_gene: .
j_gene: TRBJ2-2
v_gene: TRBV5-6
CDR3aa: CASSFGTLNTGELFF
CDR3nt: TGTGCCAGCAGCTTCGGGACTCTGAACACCGGGGAGCTGTTTTTT

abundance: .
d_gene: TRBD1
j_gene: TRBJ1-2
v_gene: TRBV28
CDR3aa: CASSRNRGTYSYTF
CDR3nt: TGTGCCAGCAGTAGAAACAGGGGGACCTATAGCTACACCTTC

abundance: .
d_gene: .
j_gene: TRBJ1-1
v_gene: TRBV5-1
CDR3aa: CASSLSTAATEAFF
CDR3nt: TGCGCCAGCAGCTTAAGTACGGCCGCTACTGAAGCTTTCTTT

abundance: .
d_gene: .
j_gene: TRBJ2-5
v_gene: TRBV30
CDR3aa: CAWSVKLAQETQYF
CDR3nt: TGTGCCTGGAGTGTAAAACTGGCCCAAGAGACCCAGTACTTC

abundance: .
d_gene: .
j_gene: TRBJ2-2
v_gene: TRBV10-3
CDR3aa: CAISGRGDTGELFF
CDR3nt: TGTGCCATCAGTGGAAGAGGGGACACCGGGGAGCTGTTTTTT

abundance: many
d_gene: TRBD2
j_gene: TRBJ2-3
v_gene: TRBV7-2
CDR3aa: CASSLDTSGRIFDTDTQYF
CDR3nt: TGTGCCAGCAGCTTAGATACTAGCGGGAGGATCTTCGACACAGATACGCAGTATTTT

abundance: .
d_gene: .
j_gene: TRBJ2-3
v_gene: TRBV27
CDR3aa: CASSWGRQGPDTQYF
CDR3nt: TGTGCCAGCAGTTGGGGGAGGCAGGGGCCCGATACGCAGTATTTT

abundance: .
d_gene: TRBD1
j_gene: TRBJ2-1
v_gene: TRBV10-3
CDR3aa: CAISERTGPTSYNEQFF
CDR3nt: TGTGCCATCAGTGAGCGGACAGGCCCGACATCCTACAATGAGCAGTTCTTC

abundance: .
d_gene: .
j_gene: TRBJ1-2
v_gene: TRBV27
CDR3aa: CASSTGHDNYGYTF
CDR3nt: TGTGCCAGCAGTACGGGACATGATAACTATGGCTACACCTTC

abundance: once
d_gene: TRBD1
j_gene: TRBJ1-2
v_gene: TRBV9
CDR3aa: CASSLTYGLAGGFGYGYTF
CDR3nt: TGTGCCAGCAGCCTCACATACGGATTGGCAGGGGGTTTCGGCTATGGCTACACCTTC

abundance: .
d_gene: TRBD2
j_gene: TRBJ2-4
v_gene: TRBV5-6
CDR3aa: CASSLVSSGTDIQYF
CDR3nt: TGTGCCAGCAGCTTGGTCTCTAGCGGGACTGACATTCAGTACTTC

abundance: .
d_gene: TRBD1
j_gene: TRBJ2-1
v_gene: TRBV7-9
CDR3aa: CASSRFTGGAYNEQFF
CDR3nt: TGTGCCAGCAGCCGATTCACAGGGGGCGCCTACAATGAGCAGTTCTTC

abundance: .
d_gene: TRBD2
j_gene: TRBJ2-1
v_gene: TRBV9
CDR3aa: CASSPGGSGGPLYYNEQFF
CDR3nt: TGTGCCAGCAGCCCCGGGGGTAGCGGGGGCCCTCTTTACTACAATGAGCAGTTCTTC

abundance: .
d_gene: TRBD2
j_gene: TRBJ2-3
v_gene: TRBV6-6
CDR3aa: CASLTSGGGGTDTQYF
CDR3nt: TGTGCCAGCTTAACTAGCGGGGGAGGAGGCACAGATACGCAGTATTTT

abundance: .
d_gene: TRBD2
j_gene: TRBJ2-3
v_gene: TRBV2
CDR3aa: CATTLAGATDTQYF
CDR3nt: TGTGCCACAACCCTAGCGGGGGCCACAGATACGCAGTATTTT

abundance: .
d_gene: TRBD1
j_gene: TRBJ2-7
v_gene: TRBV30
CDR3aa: CALGQGGHYEQYF
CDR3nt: TGTGCCTTGGGACAGGGCGGACACTACGAGCAGTACTTC

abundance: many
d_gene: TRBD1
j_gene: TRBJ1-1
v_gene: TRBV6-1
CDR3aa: CASSVRQGAGNEAFF
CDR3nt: TGTGCCAGCAGTGTACGCCAGGGGGCAGGTAATGAAGCTTTCTTT

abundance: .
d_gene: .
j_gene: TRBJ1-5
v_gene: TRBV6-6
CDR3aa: CASSRLGGDSNQPQHF
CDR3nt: TGTGCCAGCAGTCGCCTGGGGGGGGATAGCAATCAGCCCCAGCATTTT

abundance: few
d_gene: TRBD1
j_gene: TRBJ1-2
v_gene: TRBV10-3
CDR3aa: CAIRDGTGVGYTF
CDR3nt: TGTGCCATCAGGGACGGGACAGGGGTTGGCTACACCTTC

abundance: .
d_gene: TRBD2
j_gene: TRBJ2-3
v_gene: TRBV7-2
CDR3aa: CASSLEAGESDTQYF
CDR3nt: TGTGCCAGCAGCTTAGAGGCGGGAGAGTCAGATACGCAGTATTTT

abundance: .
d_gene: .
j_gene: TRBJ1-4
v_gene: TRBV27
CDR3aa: CASSFTGGAGEKLFF
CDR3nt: TGTGCCAGCAGTTTTACGGGAGGGGCGGGTGAAAAACTGTTTTTT

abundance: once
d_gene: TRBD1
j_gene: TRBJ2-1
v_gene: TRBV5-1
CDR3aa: CASSELTGASYNEQFF
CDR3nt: TGCGCCAGCAGCGAGCTGACAGGGGCTTCCTACAATGAGCAGTTCTTC

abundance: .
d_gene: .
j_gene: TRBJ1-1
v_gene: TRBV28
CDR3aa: CASSFGGADTEAFF
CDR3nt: TGTGCCAGCAGTTTTGGGGGCGCGGACACTGAAGCTTTCTTT

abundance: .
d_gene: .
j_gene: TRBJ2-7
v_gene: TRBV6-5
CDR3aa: CASNPGQGIYEQYF
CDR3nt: TGTGCCAGCAACCCGGGACAAGGGATCTACGAGCAGTACTTC

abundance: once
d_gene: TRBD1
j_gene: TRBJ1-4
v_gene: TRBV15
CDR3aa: CATSRPTGVEKLFF
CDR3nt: TGTGCCACCAGCAGGCCGACAGGGGTGGAAAAACTGTTTTTT

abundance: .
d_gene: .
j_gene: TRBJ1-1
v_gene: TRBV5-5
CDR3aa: CASSLVATLNTEAFF
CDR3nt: TGTGCCAGCAGCTTGGTCGCCACGCTGAACACTGAAGCTTTCTTT

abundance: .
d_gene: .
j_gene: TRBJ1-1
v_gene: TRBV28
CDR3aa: CASKGGWVTEAFF
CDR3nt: TGTGCCAGCAAAGGAGGGTGGGTCACTGAAGCTTTCTTT

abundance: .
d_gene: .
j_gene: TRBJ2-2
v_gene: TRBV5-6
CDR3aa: CASSLVGTGWFF
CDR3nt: TGTGCCAGCAGCTTGGTCGGGACGGGGTGGTTTTTT

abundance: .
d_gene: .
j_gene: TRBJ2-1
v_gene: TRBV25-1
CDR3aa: CASSEGRSSYNEQFF
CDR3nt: TGTGCCAGCAGTGAAGGGCGGAGCTCCTACAATGAGCAGTTCTTC

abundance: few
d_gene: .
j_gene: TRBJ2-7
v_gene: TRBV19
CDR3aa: CASSIVTGVEQYF
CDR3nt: TGTGCCAGTAGTATAGTGACTGGGGTTGAGCAGTACTTC

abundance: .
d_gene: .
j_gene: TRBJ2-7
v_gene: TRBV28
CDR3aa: CASSLWMSYYEQYF
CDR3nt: TGTGCCAGCAGTTTATGGATGAGTTACTACGAGCAGTACTTC

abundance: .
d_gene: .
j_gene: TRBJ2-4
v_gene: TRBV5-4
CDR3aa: CASTSGGDLAKNIQYF
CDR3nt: TGTGCCAGCACCTCTGGAGGTGATCTAGCCAAAAACATTCAGTACTTC

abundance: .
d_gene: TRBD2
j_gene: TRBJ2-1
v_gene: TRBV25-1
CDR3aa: CASNRGGVHNEQFF
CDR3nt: TGTGCCAGCAATCGGGGGGGCGTTCACAATGAGCAGTTCTTC

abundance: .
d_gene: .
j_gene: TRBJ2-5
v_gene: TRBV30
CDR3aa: CAWLRQETQYF
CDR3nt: TGTGCCTGGCTCAGGCAAGAGACCCAGTACTTC

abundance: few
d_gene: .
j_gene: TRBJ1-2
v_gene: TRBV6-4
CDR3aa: CASSPGVANYGYTF
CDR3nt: TGTGCCAGCAGTCCAGGGGTAGCTAACTATGGCTACACCTTC

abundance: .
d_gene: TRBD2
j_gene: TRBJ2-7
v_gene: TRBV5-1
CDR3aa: CASSLARTSDEQYF
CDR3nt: TGCGCCAGCAGCTTGGCACGGACTAGCGACGAGCAGTACTTC

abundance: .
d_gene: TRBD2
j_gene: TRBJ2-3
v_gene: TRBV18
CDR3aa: CASSPQGGGTDTQYF
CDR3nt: TGTGCCAGCTCACCCCAGGGAGGGGGCACAGATACGCAGTATTTT

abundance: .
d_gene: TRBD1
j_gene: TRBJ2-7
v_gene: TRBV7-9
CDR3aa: CASSSLTGGDYGEQYF
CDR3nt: TGTGCCAGCAGCTCGCTGACAGGGGGGGATTATGGCGAGCAGTACTTC

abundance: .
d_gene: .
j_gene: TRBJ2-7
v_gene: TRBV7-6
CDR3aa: CASSLGLTTYEQYF
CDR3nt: TGTGCCAGCAGCTTAGGACTTACAACCTACGAGCAGTACTTC

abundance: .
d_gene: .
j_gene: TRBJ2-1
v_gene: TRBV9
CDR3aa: CASSRLSNEQFF
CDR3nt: TGTGCCAGCAGCCGCCTGTCCAATGAGCAGTTCTTC

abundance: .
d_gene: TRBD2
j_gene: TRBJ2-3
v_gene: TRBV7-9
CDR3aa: CASSPRGLAGTDTQYF
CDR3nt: TGTGCCAGCAGCCCCCGGGGACTAGCGGGCACAGATACGCAGTATTTT